The 13 T cell receptor beta chains below all came from one sample that was sequenced in a study of cytomegalovirus exposure and HLA in healthy donors. Data came from immunoSEQ multiplex PCR; TCRdb stores just in-frame clones and leaves some out. The data hold 160,000 or so clones, with around 90% observed a single time. The sample consisted of PBMCs. The receptors here all came from a man in his late teens or twenties in good health and CMV-seronegative.

V is TRBV11-1 and J is TRBJ2-3, with a tentative D call TRBD2 (6 bases). CDR3 size: 14 residues. V was trimmed by 3 bases and J by 2 bases, leaving 9 bases between them. In germline, CDR1 is SGHAT, CDR2 FQDESV (reference sequence). CDR3 bases: TGTGCCAGCAGCTTGGCGGGGTACACAGATACGCAGTATTTT. This sequence encodes CASSLAGYTDTQYF.

The chain employs TRBV19 and TRBJ2-1; 7 positions agree with TRBD2. The CDR3 spans 14 residues. The germline V gene has CDR1 LNHDA and CDR2 SQIVND (reference sequence). V was pared by 5 bases and J by 11 bases, with 12 bases of the junction left unmatched. CDR3 in amino acids: CASSPSGGSPKQFF. Written as DNA, the CDR3 is TGTGCCAGTAGTCCGTCGGGAGGATCCCCTAAGCAGTTCTTC.

This clone was recorded a few times. The V call is TRBV5-1, the J call TRBJ2-2, with 10 positions matching TRBD1. Germline CDR1 reads SGHRS; CDR2 reads YFSETQ. V lost 4 bases and J lost 6; bases outside the gene matches: 6. CDR3 length: 15 amino acids. CDR3 sequence reads: CASSHKGQGSGELFF. The DNA for the CDR3 is TGCGCCAGCAGCCACAAGGGACAGGGGTCCGGGGAGCTGTTTTTT.

V is TRBV19 and J is TRBJ1-5; D might be TRBD1 (5 bases). The germline gives CDR1 LNHDA, CDR2 SQIVND (reference sequence). V lost 0 bases to trimming and J lost 7 bases, with 10 bases between them. This CDR3 is 14 amino acids long. CDR3 amino acids: CASSIDSGAQPQHF. The CDR3, as DNA: TGTGCCAGTAGTATAGATTCTGGGGCCCAGCCCCAGCATTTT.

The V gene is TRBV30, the J gene TRBJ2-3; D remains ambiguous. The CDR3 has 12 residues. The germline V gene has CDR1 GTSNPN and CDR2 SVGIG (reference sequence). V shed 3 bases and J shed 2 bases, with 6 bases lying between them. CDR3 amino acids: CAWRLNTDTQYF. CDR3 sequence (DNA): TGTGCCTGGAGACTAAACACAGATACGCAGTATTTT.

This chain links TRBV18 with TRBJ1-4; no firm D call. CDR3 size: 17 residues. V was pared by 5 bases and J by 0 bases, with 16 bases between. The germline gives CDR1 KGHSH, CDR2 LQKENI. The CDR3 coding sequence is TGTGCCAGCTCAGCGGGGAGCCTTTCTGCAACTAATGAAAAACTGTTTTTT. Its protein product is CASSAGSLSATNEKLFF. Based on the CDR3 plus reference TRBV18 and TRBJ1-4, the full variable domain is NAGVMQNPRHLVRRRGQEARLRCSPMKGHSHVYWYRQLPEEGLKFMVYLQKENIIDESGMPKERFSAEFPKEGPSILRIQQVVRGDSAAYFCASSAGSLSATNEKLFFGSGTQLSVL.

This clone was picked up a small number of times. The chain joins TRBV4-1 to TRBJ1-1; 8 nucleotides line up with TRBD1. The CDR3 is 15 residues long. Trimming at V came to 0 bases and at J to 1 base, leaving 1 base not matched to a gene. Looked up from germline, CDR1 is MGHRA and CDR2 is YSYEKL. CDR3 DNA: TGCGCCAGCAGCCAAGAGGGACAGGAGAACACTGAAGCTTTCTTT. Translating gives CASSQEGQENTEAFF.

V gene TRBV4-1 combines with J gene TRBJ2-4, with 9 bases lining up with TRBD1. Germline assignment: CDR1 MGHRA and CDR2 YSYEKL. The length of the CDR3 is 14 residues. Losses at the gene ends were 11 bases for V and 1 base for J; bases not matched to a gene: 6. The CDR3 is CAGKQGAAKNIQYF. In DNA form, the CDR3 reads TGCGCCGGGAAACAGGGGGCGGCCAAAAACATTCAGTACTTC.

The chain carries TRBV27 and TRBJ2-3, with 10 positions matching TRBD1. This CDR3 comprises 17 residues. The germline CDR1 and CDR2 sequences are MNHEY and SMNVEV (reference sequence). V dropped 5 bases and J dropped 1; count of bases not matched to a gene: 9. CDR3 bases: TGTGCCAGCAGTCTACTCCCGACAGGGGGCGGCACAGATACGCAGTATTTT. Protein: CASSLLPTGGGTDTQYF.

The chain joins TRBV7-8 to TRBJ2-7; 9 bases match TRBD1. This CDR3 region has 14 residues. V dropped 5 bases and J dropped 5; count of bases not matched to a gene: 7. Per the germline V gene, CDR1 is SGHVS and CDR2 is FQNEAQ. The CDR3 region has the DNA TGTGCCAGCAGCGTACAGGGGGCGCTTCACGAGCAGTACGTC. Residues: CASSVQGALHEQYV.

The chain combines TRBV21-1 with TRBJ2-1; no DNA check was done on the table's D call, TRBD2. TRBV21-1 is described as a pseudogene. The CDR3 sequence is 15 residues long. CDR3 protein: CASSKEFTTYNEQFF. CDR3 nucleotide sequence: TGTGCCAGCAGCAAGGAATTTACTACCTACAATGAGCAGTTCTTC.

This rearrangement joins TRBV5-1 to TRBJ1-1, with TRBD1 as a possible D gene (5 bases). The germline gives CDR1 SGHRS, CDR2 YFSETQ. This CDR3 region has 15 residues. The V and J ends lost 4 bases and 0 bases respectively, with 13 bases between them. This CDR3 is CASSHSGNMNTEAFF. The CDR3 region has the DNA TGCGCCAGCAGCCATTCAGGGAACATGAACACTGAAGCTTTCTTT.

V and J are TRBV27 and TRBJ2-1; 9 bases match TRBD1. The CDR3 contains 23 residues. Germline V lookup: CDR1 MNHEY, CDR2 SMNVEV (reference sequence). Trimming removed 7 bases from V and 0 bases from J; junction bases left unmatched: 28. CDR3 protein: CASTLYWGQGGPARLLSYNEQFF. The DNA of the CDR3 is TGTGCCAGCACCCTCTATTGGGGACAGGGAGGCCCAGCTCGTCTGCTCTCCTACAATGAGCAGTTCTTC.